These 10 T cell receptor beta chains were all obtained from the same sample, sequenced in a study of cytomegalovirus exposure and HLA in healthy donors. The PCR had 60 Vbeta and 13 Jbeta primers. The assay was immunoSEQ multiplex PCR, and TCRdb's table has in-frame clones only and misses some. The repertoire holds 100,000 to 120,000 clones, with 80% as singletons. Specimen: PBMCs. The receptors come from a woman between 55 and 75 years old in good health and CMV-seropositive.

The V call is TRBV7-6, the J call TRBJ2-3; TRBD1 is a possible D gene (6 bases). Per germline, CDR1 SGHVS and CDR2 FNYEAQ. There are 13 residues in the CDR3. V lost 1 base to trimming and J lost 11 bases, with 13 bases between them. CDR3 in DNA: TGTGCCAGCAGCTTAGAGGACAGTAGTAAGCAGTATTTT. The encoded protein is CASSLEDSSKQYF.

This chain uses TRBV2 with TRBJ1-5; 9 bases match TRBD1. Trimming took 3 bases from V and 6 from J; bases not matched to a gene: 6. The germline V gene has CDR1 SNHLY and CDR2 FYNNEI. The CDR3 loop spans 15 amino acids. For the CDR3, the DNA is TGTGCCAGCAGTGATGAGGGACAGGGTGGTCAGCCCCAGCATTTT. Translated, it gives CASSDEGQGGQPQHF.

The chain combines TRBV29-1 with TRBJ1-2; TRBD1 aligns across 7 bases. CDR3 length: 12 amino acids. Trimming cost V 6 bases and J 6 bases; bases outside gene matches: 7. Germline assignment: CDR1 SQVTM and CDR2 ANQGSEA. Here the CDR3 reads CSVPWTGDGYTF. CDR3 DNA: TGCAGCGTGCCCTGGACAGGCGATGGCTACACCTTC.

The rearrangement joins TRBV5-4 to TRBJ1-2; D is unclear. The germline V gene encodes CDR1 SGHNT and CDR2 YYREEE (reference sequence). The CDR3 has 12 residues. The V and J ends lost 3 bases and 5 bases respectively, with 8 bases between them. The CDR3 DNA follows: TGTGCCAGCAGCTCGGAGGGATATGGCTACACCTTC. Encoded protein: CASSSEGYGYTF.

CDR3 nucleotides: TGCGCCAGCAGCTCTATGGCGGGAGGCTCCGGGGAGCTGTTTTTT. Protein sequence: CASSSMAGGSGELFF. The chain recombines TRBV5-1 with TRBJ2-2, with 8 bases aligning to TRBD2. J was trimmed by 6 bases and V by 3 bases; bases with no gene match: 7. The CDR3 totals 15 residues. The V gene's germline CDR1 is SGHRS and CDR2 YFSETQ.

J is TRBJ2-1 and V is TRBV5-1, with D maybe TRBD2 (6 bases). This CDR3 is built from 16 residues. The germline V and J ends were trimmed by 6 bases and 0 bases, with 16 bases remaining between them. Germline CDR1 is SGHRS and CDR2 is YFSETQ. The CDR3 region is CASTPEGPGSYNEQFF. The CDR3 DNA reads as TGCGCCAGCACCCCGGAGGGCCCCGGCTCCTACAATGAGCAGTTCTTC.

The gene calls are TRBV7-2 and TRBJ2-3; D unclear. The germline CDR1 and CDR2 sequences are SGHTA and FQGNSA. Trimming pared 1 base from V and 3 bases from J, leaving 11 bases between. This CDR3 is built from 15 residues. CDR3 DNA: TGTGCCAGCAGCTTAGTCTATTTTGGTACAGATACGCAGTATTTT. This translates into CASSLVYFGTDTQYF.

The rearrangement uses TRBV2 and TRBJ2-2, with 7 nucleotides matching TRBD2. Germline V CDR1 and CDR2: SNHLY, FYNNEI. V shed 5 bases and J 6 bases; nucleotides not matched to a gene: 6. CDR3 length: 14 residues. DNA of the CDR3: TGTGCCAGCAGTAGACTAGCAGGCCCCGGGGAGCTGTTTTTT. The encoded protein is CASSRLAGPGELFF.

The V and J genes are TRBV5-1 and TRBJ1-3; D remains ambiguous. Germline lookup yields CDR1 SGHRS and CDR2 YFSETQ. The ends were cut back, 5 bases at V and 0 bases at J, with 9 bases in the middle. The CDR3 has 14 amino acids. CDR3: CASSDGNSGNTIYF. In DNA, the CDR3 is TGCGCCAGCAGTGACGGGAACTCTGGAAACACCATATATTTT. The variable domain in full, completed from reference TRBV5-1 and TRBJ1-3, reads KAGVTQTPRYLIKTRGQQVTLSCSPISGHRSVSWYQQTPGQGLQFLFEYFSETQRNKGNFPGRFSGRQFSNSRSEMNVSTLELGDSALYLCASSDGNSGNTIYFGEGSWLTVV.

The CDR3 spells CSGRRYTGELFF. The CDR3 nucleotides read TGCAGCGGGAGGAGATACACCGGGGAGCTGTTTTTT. The V and J genes are TRBV29-1 and TRBJ2-2; D is perhaps TRBD2 (5 bases). The germline V gene encodes CDR1 SQVTM and CDR2 ANQGSEA. Deletions cut 7 bases from V and 3 bases from J, with 9 bases between. CDR3 length: 12 amino acids.